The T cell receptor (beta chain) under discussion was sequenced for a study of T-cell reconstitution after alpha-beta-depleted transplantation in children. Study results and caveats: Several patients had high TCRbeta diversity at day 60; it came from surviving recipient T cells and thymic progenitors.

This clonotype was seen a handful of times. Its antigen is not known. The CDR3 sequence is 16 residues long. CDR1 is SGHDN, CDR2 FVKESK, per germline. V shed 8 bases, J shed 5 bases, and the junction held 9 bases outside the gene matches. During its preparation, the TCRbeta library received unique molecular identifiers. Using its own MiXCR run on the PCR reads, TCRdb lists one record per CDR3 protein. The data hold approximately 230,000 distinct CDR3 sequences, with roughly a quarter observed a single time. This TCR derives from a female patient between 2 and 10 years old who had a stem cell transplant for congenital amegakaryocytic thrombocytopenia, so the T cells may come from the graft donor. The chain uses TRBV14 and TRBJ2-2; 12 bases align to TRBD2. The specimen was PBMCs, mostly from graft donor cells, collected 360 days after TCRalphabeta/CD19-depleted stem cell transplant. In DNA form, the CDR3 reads TGTGCCAGCGGCTCCCGGACTAGCGGGGTTACCGGGGAGCTGTTTTTT. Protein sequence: CASGSRTSGVTGELFF. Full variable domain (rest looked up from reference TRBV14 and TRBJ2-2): EAGVTQFPSHSVIEKGQTVTLRCDPISGHDNLYWYRRVMGKEIKFLLHFVKESKQDESGMPNNRFLAERTGGTYSTLKVQPAELEDSGVYFCASGSRTSGVTGELFFGEGSRLTVL.